This entry concerns a single T cell receptor (beta chain). The antigen remains undetermined. TCRdb's table, derived via immunoSEQ multiplex PCR, lists solely in-frame clones and lacks some. The sample contains 110,000 to 150,000 clones, 93% of which appear only once. These data are taken from a study of T cell responses to AZD1222 COVID-19 vaccine. Study information: Pooling of second doses given at about 4 or about 12 weeks was done.

With 1 base removed from V and 10 bases from J, the gap between germline ends came to 11 bases. The CDR3 contains 13 residues. Germline-derived CDR1 and CDR2 are SGHTA and FQGNSA. General study points: Mostly white British, mostly female donors; authors suggested clonal diversity may be underestimated. Dominant at 160-218 and 743-854, vaccine-associated CD4 TCRs also spanned spike.

The sample was peripheral blood, taken on day 0 of AZD1222 vaccination. The rearrangement links TRBV7-2 to TRBJ2-1; a possible D gene is TRBD2 (5 bases). This TCR came from an adult in good health. The CDR3 here is CASSLVLVGEQFF. The CDR3 region has the DNA TGTGCCAGCAGCTTAGTACTAGTTGGCGAGCAGTTCTTC.